This is a list of T cell receptor beta chains from one sample in a study of tumor-infiltrating lymphocytes in oesophageal squamous cell carcinoma. TCRdb processed the PCR reads anew with MiXCR; each CDR3 protein has one entry. The sample includes some 22,000 distinct CDR3 sequences, around 35% of them seen just once. Sequenced sample: esophageal tumor tissue. The receptor source for this set is a male donor with esophageal squamous cell carcinoma. The CDR3 runs from the conserved cysteine through the conserved F or W. A D gene is named only where the DNA matches it firmly. Size is omitted from some rows. Given values are once, few, many or a class for expanded clones.

D: .
size: .
V: TRBV7-3
J: TRBJ2-2
DNA: TGTGCCAGCAGCTTAAGCGCGGCGGGGCACACCGGGGAGCTGTTTTTT
CDR3: CASSLSAAGHTGELFF

D: TRBD1
size: many
V: TRBV6-1
J: TRBJ2-1
DNA: TGTGCCAGCAAACCTCGGGACAGCTCCAATGAGCAGTTCTTC
CDR3: CASKPRDSSNEQFF

D: .
size: .
V: TRBV19
J: TRBJ1-3
DNA: TGTGCCAGTCAGGACAACAACTCTGGAAACACCATATATTTT
CDR3: CASQDNNSGNTIYF

D: TRBD1
size: .
V: TRBV6-1
J: TRBJ2-3
DNA: TGTGCCAGCAGTGATCGCGGACAGGGAGATACGCAGTATTTT
CDR3: CASSDRGQGDTQYF

D: TRBD1
size: few
V: TRBV28
J: TRBJ2-1
DNA: TGTGCCACCGTGGGGCAGGGGGCAGCTGAGCAGTTCTTC
CDR3: CATVGQGAAEQFF

D: .
size: medium-sized
V: TRBV7-8
J: TRBJ2-7
DNA: TGTGCCAGCAGCTTAGGAACAGGCTCCTACGAGCAGTACTTC
CDR3: CASSLGTGSYEQYF

D: .
size: many
V: TRBV6-1
J: TRBJ1-1
DNA: TGTGCCAGCAGAGGAACTGACAGGGAAGCTTTCTTT
CDR3: CASRGTDREAFF

D: .
size: .
V: TRBV7-2
J: TRBJ2-7
DNA: TGTGCCAGCCGTGTGCGGGAGAGGGGGGAGCAGTACTTC
CDR3: CASRVRERGEQYF

D: TRBD1
size: many
V: TRBV24-1
J: TRBJ1-1
DNA: TGTGCCACCAGTGATTCCCGGACAGGGAACACTGAAGCTTTCTTT
CDR3: CATSDSRTGNTEAFF

D: .
size: .
V: TRBV18
J: TRBJ1-5
DNA: TGTGCCAGCTCACCACAGACCGCGATATATAGCAATCAGCCCCAGCATTTT
CDR3: CASSPQTAIYSNQPQHF

D: .
size: many
V: TRBV6-1
J: TRBJ1-6
DNA: TGTGCCAGCAGTGGGGGTTTAGGGAGTAATAATTCACCCCTCCACTTT
CDR3: CASSGGLGSNNSPLHF

D: .
size: .
V: TRBV18
J: TRBJ2-7
DNA: TGTGCCAGCTCACCACGGGAGGTAGTGGGGGAGCAGTACTTC
CDR3: CASSPREVVGEQYF

D: TRBD1
size: medium-sized
V: TRBV7-3
J: TRBJ1-5
DNA: TGTGCCAGCAGCTTGACAGGGAATCAGCCCCAGCATTTT
CDR3: CASSLTGNQPQHF

D: .
size: many
V: TRBV4-1
J: TRBJ2-1
DNA: TGCGCCAGCAGCCAAGCAAACAGGCCGGGGGATGAGCAGTTCTTC
CDR3: CASSQANRPGDEQFF

D: .
size: medium-sized
V: TRBV5-8
J: TRBJ1-1
DNA: TGTGCCAGCAGCTTAGGAAGCCGAGCTTTCTTT
CDR3: CASSLGSRAFF

D: TRBD2
size: .
V: TRBV6-8
J: TRBJ2-5
DNA: TGTGCCAGCAGACTACAACTAGCGGATGGGGGAGAGCAGTTCTTT
CDR3: CASRLQLADGGEQFF

D: .
size: few
V: TRBV7-2
J: TRBJ2-5
DNA: TGTGCCAGCAGCTTCTCGGCCGGGAGTCAAGAGACCCAGTACTTC
CDR3: CASSFSAGSQETQYF

D: .
size: .
V: TRBV12-3/TRBV12-4
J: TRBJ2-7
DNA: TGTGCCAGCAGTGTTAACAGGGACGACGAGCAGTACTTC
CDR3: CASSVNRDDEQYF

D: .
size: .
V: TRBV7-6
J: TRBJ2-7
DNA: TGTGCCAGCAGAAAGCCAGGAGTAGACTACGAGCAGTACTTC
CDR3: CASRKPGVDYEQYF

D: .
size: medium-sized
V: TRBV7-9
J: TRBJ2-5
DNA: TGTGCCAGCAGACAGGGAGGAGAAGAGACCCAGTACTTC
CDR3: CASRQGGEETQYF

D: .
size: many
V: TRBV5-1
J: TRBJ2-1
DNA: TGCGCCAGCAGCTTGGCAGGTCTAATATATGAGCAGTTCTTC
CDR3: CASSLAGLIYEQFF

D: .
size: many
V: TRBV2
J: TRBJ1-5
DNA: TGTGCCAGCAGTGAGGTCAGTAGCAATCAGCCCCAGCATTTT
CDR3: CASSEVSSNQPQHF

D: TRBD1
size: many
V: TRBV6-1
J: TRBJ1-1
DNA: TGTGCCAGCAGTTCCCAGGGGGCGCTGAACACTGAAGCTTTCTTT
CDR3: CASSSQGALNTEAFF

D: TRBD2
size: many
V: TRBV24-1
J: TRBJ2-7
DNA: TGTGCCACCAGTGATTTACGACTAGCGGGAGACAATGAGCAGTACTTC
CDR3: CATSDLRLAGDNEQYF

D: TRBD1
size: medium-sized
V: TRBV6-1
J: TRBJ1-2
DNA: TGTGCCAGCAGTGTCGGACAGGGGGCTTATAACTATGGCTACACCTTC
CDR3: CASSVGQGAYNYGYTF

D: .
size: many
V: TRBV7-8
J: TRBJ2-5
DNA: TGTGCCAGCAGCTTAGGCGTCTACAATGAGCAGTACTTC
CDR3: CASSLGVYNEQYF

D: .
size: many
V: TRBV19
J: TRBJ2-7
DNA: TGTGCCAGTAGATACTCCGGGAGCTCCTACGAGCAGTACTTC
CDR3: CASRYSGSSYEQYF

D: TRBD1
size: .
V: TRBV7-2
J: TRBJ1-1
DNA: TGTGCCAGCAGCTTGGACAGGGATGTGAGGAACACTGAAGCTTTCTTT
CDR3: CASSLDRDVRNTEAFF

D: .
size: many
V: TRBV10-3
J: TRBJ2-7
DNA: TGTGCCATCAGTGGGGGTATACGAGCTTACTTC
CDR3: CAISGGIRAYF

D: .
size: few
V: TRBV7-9
J: TRBJ2-1
DNA: TGTGCCAGCAGCCCTAGGGACTCCTCCTACAATGAGCAGTTCTTC
CDR3: CASSPRDSSYNEQFF

D: .
size: .
V: TRBV11-2
J: TRBJ2-2
DNA: TGTGCCAGCAGCTTTTCACCAGGAACCGGGGAGCTGTTTTTT
CDR3: CASSFSPGTGELFF

D: .
size: .
V: TRBV7-6
J: TRBJ1-6
DNA: TGTGCCAGCAGCCTACAGGGTTTCGAGCAGTACTTT
CDR3: CASSLQGFEQYF

D: .
size: few
V: TRBV7-2
J: TRBJ2-1
DNA: TGTGCCAGCAGCTTAGGAGGGGTAGTGGCCTACAATGAGCAGTTCTTC
CDR3: CASSLGGVVAYNEQFF

D: TRBD2
size: many
V: TRBV5-5
J: TRBJ2-7
DNA: TGTGCCAGCAGCTTTTTTTTCGGCGGGAGCTACGAGCAGTACTTC
CDR3: CASSFFFGGSYEQYF

D: .
size: medium-sized
V: TRBV7-3
J: TRBJ2-3
DNA: TGTGCCAGCAGCTTATCAGTAGGGAGCACAGATACGCAGTATTTT
CDR3: CASSLSVGSTDTQYF

D: TRBD1
size: few
V: TRBV7-6
J: TRBJ2-1
DNA: TGTGCCAGCAGCTTCCGGGACAGGGCCTACAATGAGCAGTTCTTC
CDR3: CASSFRDRAYNEQFF

D: TRBD2
size: many
V: TRBV7-2
J: TRBJ2-1
DNA: TGTGCCAGCAGCTCCTCCCTGCGACTAGCGGAGACCTACAATGAGCAGTTCTTC
CDR3: CASSSSLRLAETYNEQFF

D: TRBD2
size: .
V: TRBV7-3
J: TRBJ2-1
DNA: TGTGCCAGCAGCTTACAAGCGGGGAGAGGTAGGAATGAGCAGTTCTTC
CDR3: CASSLQAGRGRNEQFF

D: .
size: many
V: TRBV6-4
J: TRBJ1-3
DNA: TGTGCCAGCAGTGACCCAAAAGGGAAGAGCTCTGGAAACACCATATATTTT
CDR3: CASSDPKGKSSGNTIYF

D: .
size: many
V: TRBV24-1
J: TRBJ2-1
DNA: TGTGCCACCAGTGCGGGGGACAGTACCCTAAATGAGCAGTTCTTC
CDR3: CATSAGDSTLNEQFF

D: .
size: .
V: TRBV29-1
J: TRBJ2-7
DNA: TGCAGCGTTCTAGCCAACTACGAGCAGTACTTC
CDR3: CSVLANYEQYF

D: .
size: few
V: TRBV7-7
J: TRBJ2-5
DNA: TGTGCTAGCAGCTTAGGCTCTAGCCCAGAGACCCAGTACTTC
CDR3: CASSLGSSPETQYF

D: TRBD2
size: few
V: TRBV2
J: TRBJ2-3
DNA: TGTGCCAGCAGCCCACGGACTAGCGGACCATGGGATACGCAGTATTTT
CDR3: CASSPRTSGPWDTQYF

D: .
size: .
V: TRBV7-6
J: TRBJ2-7
DNA: TGTGCCAGCAGCTTAGGGGCTAGCGTAGCCTACGAGCAGTACTTC
CDR3: CASSLGASVAYEQYF

D: .
size: few
V: TRBV7-8
J: TRBJ1-5
DNA: TGTGCCAGCAGCTTGGGGCCGGGGCGTCAGCCCCAGCATTTT
CDR3: CASSLGPGRQPQHF

D: .
size: few
V: TRBV7-2
J: TRBJ2-7
DNA: TGTGCCAGCAGCTTATATCGACAGTTCTACGAGCAGTACTTC
CDR3: CASSLYRQFYEQYF

D: .
size: .
V: TRBV5-4
J: TRBJ2-3
DNA: TGTGCCAGCAGCCCTGGGTCTGGCGGCGATACGCAGTATTTT
CDR3: CASSPGSGGDTQYF

D: .
size: few
V: TRBV7-2
J: TRBJ2-1
DNA: TGTGCCAGCAGCCGCGGGCGGCGAAATGAGCAGTTCTTC
CDR3: CASSRGRRNEQFF

D: .
size: .
V: TRBV6-8
J: TRBJ2-1
DNA: TGTGCCAGCAGCGACGAACTTGGACAGTTCTTC
CDR3: CASSDELGQFF

D: TRBD1
size: many
V: TRBV12-3/TRBV12-4
J: TRBJ1-2
DNA: TGTGCCAGCAGTTTACAGGGGGGGTATGGCTACACCTTC
CDR3: CASSLQGGYGYTF

D: .
size: medium-sized
V: TRBV7-9
J: TRBJ2-6
DNA: TGTGCCAGCAGCTTAGCAGGGTCCGGGGCCAACGTCCTGACTTTC
CDR3: CASSLAGSGANVLTF

D: .
size: .
V: TRBV27
J: TRBJ2-6
DNA: TGTGCCAGCAGGACGGACAGAGTTGTCTCTGGGGCCAACGTCCTGACTTTC
CDR3: CASRTDRVVSGANVLTF

D: TRBD2
size: .
V: TRBV3-1
J: TRBJ2-7
DNA: TGTGCCAGCACCCTAGCGGGACGTCCTTACGAGCAGTACTTC
CDR3: CASTLAGRPYEQYF